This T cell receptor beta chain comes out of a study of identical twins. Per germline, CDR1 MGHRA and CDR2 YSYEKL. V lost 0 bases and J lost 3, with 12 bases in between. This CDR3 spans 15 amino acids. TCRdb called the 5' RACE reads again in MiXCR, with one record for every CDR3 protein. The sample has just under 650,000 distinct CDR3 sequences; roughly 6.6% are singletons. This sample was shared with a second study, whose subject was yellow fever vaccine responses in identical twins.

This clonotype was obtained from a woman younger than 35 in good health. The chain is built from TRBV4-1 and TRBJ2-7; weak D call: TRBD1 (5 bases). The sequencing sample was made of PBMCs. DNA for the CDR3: TGCGCCAGCAGCCAAGATGGGCCCCAGGGCTACGAGCAGTACTTC. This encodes CASSQDGPQGYEQYF.